Reported below is one T cell receptor beta chain. Its antigen is currently unknown. Treatment in this sample: 15 to 20 received Ad26.COV2.S at low or high dose, single or two shots; roughly five received placebo; per-sample allocation not given. The study sampled participants on day 63 after the first vaccine or placebo injection. This record belongs to a study of Ad26.COV2.S vaccination and SARS-CoV-2 variants. Study overall: Intramuscularly, Ad26.COV2.S was given either once or twice, 56 days apart.

Study-wide points: Vaccine recipients showed a spike-specific TCR breadth that was higher than in placebo recipients.

Data came from immunoSEQ multiplex PCR; TCRdb stores just in-frame clones and leaves some out. The sample lists hundreds of thousands of clones, about 88% occurring once. The sequences come from peripheral blood, collected in a trial of Ad26.COV2.S vaccine versus placebo. The TCR originated in a person aged 18-65 years who received the Ad26.COV2.S COVID-19 vaccine or a placebo.

The CDR3 spells CASSPVGEGTEAFF. CDR3 DNA sequence: TGTGCCAGCAGTCCAGTGGGTGAGGGCACTGAAGCTTTCTTT. The V call is TRBV28, the J call TRBJ1-1; D remains unclear. V gave up 5 bases and J gave up 4 bases, with 14 bases separating them. The CDR3 sequence is 14 residues long. Germline CDR1 and CDR2: MDHEN and SYDVKM.